This TCR beta chain was observed in a study of OX40 agonist ivuxolimab in advanced cancers. The method was immunoSEQ multiplex PCR; TCRdb's version includes in-frame clones alone and lacks a portion of them. The data hold around 100,000 clones, with approximately 89% observed a single time. CDR1 is SGHTA, CDR2 FQGNSA, per germline. The CDR3 spans 19 residues. V shed 1 base and J shed 0 bases, with 19 bases lying between them. Sequenced material: CD4+ or CD8+ T cells sorted from blood, taken in a trial of the OX40 agonist ivuxolimab. The genes are TRBV7-2 and TRBJ1-5; possible D gene TRBD1, 5 bases. This TCR was recovered from an adult with an advanced solid tumor such as melanoma, head and neck, liver or kidney cancer. The CDR3 DNA reads as TGTGCCAGCAGCTTAGTAGTGGGACGGATAACTTATAGCAATCAGCCCCAGCATTTT. This translates into CASSLVVGRITYSNQPQHF.